Each of the 17 T cell receptor beta chains below was sequenced from the same sample in a study of Graves' ophthalmopathy and Graves' hyperthyroidism. TCR beta CDR3 amplification used RNA transcripts. HTBI primers served in a first-round RT-PCR, which a second-round multiplex PCR followed. Each CDR3 protein gets one entry after TCRdb re-called the multiplex PCR reads with MiXCR. The table includes 600,000 to 950,000 distinct CDR3 sequences, 40% detected once. Sequenced material: peripheral blood. Source of these receptors: an adult man with Graves' ophthalmopathy.

This clonotype was seen ten or more times. V and J are TRBV25-1 and TRBJ1-2; D is ambiguous. This CDR3 is built from 12 residues. V was clipped by 6 bases and J by 4 bases, with 9 bases between them. From germline, CDR1 is MGHDK and CDR2 SYGVNS. Here the CDR3 DNA reads TGTGCCAGCAGCGGACCCTCCTATGGCTACACCTTC. This gives the protein CASSGPSYGYTF.

V gene TRBV5-1 combines with J gene TRBJ2-3; no firm D call. V was clipped by 4 bases and J by 5 bases, with 8 bases between them. This CDR3 has 12 residues. Germline V lookup: CDR1 SGHRS, CDR2 YFSETQ. The CDR3 DNA is TGCGCCAGCAGCGACCCGCGAGATACGCAGTATTTT. Its protein is CASSDPRDTQYF.

The chain recombines TRBV29-1 with TRBJ2-7, with 10 bases fitting TRBD2. Trimming at V came to 0 bases and at J to 10 bases, leaving 12 bases not matched to a gene. CDR1 and CDR2 (germline): SQVTM, ANQGSEA. CDR3 length: 15 residues. The CDR3 loop reads CSVEEASGGARLQYF. The CDR3 bases are TGCAGCGTTGAAGAGGCGAGCGGGGGGGCCCGGTTACAGTACTTC.

Concerning this clonotype itself: A single base separates this from a much larger clone, so it may be a read error. V and J are TRBV7-9 and TRBJ1-2, with D tentatively TRBD1 (5 bases). Germline V gene sequence: CDR1 SEHNR, CDR2 FQNEAQ (reference sequence). The CDR3 totals 14 residues. The CDR3 DNA is TGTGCCAGCAGCTTAAACGGCGGGGACTATGGCTACGCCTTC. Translating gives CASSLNGGDYGYAF.

Ten or more counts support this clonotype. The gene calls are TRBV7-2 and TRBJ1-1; no clear D gene. CDR3 length: 16 amino acids. Germline lookup yields CDR1 SGHTA and CDR2 FQGNSA. The V and J ends lost 5 bases and 2 bases respectively, with 18 bases between them. The CDR3: CASSISFIRANTEAFF. The DNA for the CDR3 is TGTGCCAGCAGCATAAGTTTTATTAGGGCCAACACTGAAGCTTTCTTT.

The V gene is TRBV5-8, the J gene TRBJ1-4; D remains unclear. The V and J ends lost 4 bases and 10 bases respectively, with 11 bases between them. Germline V lookup: CDR1 SGHTS, CDR2 YDEGEE. CDR3 length equals 12 residues. The CDR3 bases are TGTGCCAGCAGCCCGGCGGGGAGAAAACTGTTTTTT. Protein product: CASSPAGRKLFF.

This clonotype was seen more than once but under ten times. V gene TRBV7-2 combines with J gene TRBJ2-7, with 10 bases that match TRBD2. The CDR3 sequence is 15 residues long. Germline V gives CDR1 SGHTA, CDR2 FQGNSA. Trimming at V came to 2 bases and at J to 5 bases, leaving 6 bases not matched to a gene. The chain's CDR3 is CASSLSSGRWDEQYF. The CDR3 coding sequence is TGTGCCAGCAGCTTAAGTAGCGGGAGGTGGGACGAGCAGTACTTC.

Turning to this clonotype: The junction departs from germline at one end; a sequencing error may be responsible. This chain joins TRBV24-1 and TRBJ1-5; 7 bases agree with TRBD1. The CDR3 has 14 amino acids. The germline gives CDR1 KGHDR, CDR2 SFDVKD. The CDR3 coding sequence is TGTGCCAGCAGTGAGGGACAGAGCAATCAGCCCCAGCATTTT. Residues: CASSEGQSNQPQHF.

This chain links TRBV20-1 with TRBJ2-7, with D hard to call. The CDR3 extends over 11 amino acids. Germline CDR1 DFQATT, CDR2 SNEGSKA (reference sequence). Trimming removed 6 bases at V and 5 bases at J, with 11 bases between. The CDR3 reads CSAMGGHEQYF. The DNA for the CDR3 is TGCAGTGCCATGGGCGGACACGAGCAGTACTTC.

This clonotype appeared many times. The V gene is TRBV24-1, the J gene TRBJ2-6; D not resolved. Trimming shortened V by 6 bases and J by 5 bases, and 13 bases separated the two germline ends. The CDR3 sequence is 15 residues long. Germline values: CDR1 KGHDR, CDR2 SFDVKD. The CDR3 nucleotides read TGTGCCACCAGTATTCTGGGCGTTTGGGCCAACGTCCTGACTTTC. Protein sequence: CATSILGVWANVLTF.

This clonotype was observed many times. J is TRBJ1-2 and V is TRBV10-3; 9 nucleotides line up with TRBD1. CDR1 ENHRY and CDR2 SYGVKD come from the germline V gene. The CDR3 has 16 residues. Trimming took 4 bases from V and 0 from J; bases not matched to a gene: 6. The CDR3 loop reads CAISAGTGNPNYGYTF. CDR3 nucleotides: TGTGCCATCAGTGCCGGGACAGGGAACCCTAACTATGGCTACACCTTC.

This clonotype occurred a few times. V is TRBV4-3 and J is TRBJ1-2; D possibly corresponds to TRBD1 (5 bases). From germline, CDR1 is LGHNA and CDR2 YSLEER. The CDR3 contains 15 residues. Trimming left V 0 bases short and J 3 bases short, with 11 bases between. The CDR3 coding sequence is TGCGCCAGCAGCCAAGATGGGGGTACTGACTATGGCTACACCTTC. Translating it yields CASSQDGGTDYGYTF.

This clonotype has at least ten counts. The chain couples TRBV9 to TRBJ1-1, with a tentative D call TRBD1 (6 bases). CDR3 length equals 13 residues. Between the trimmed V and J ends, which lost 2 bases and 8 bases, there was a span of 13 bases. Germline V gene lookup returns CDR1 SGDLS and CDR2 YYNGEE. CDR3 sequence: CASSVPGQDEAFF. CDR3 in DNA: TGTGCCAGCAGCGTTCCGGGACAAGACGAAGCTTTCTTT.

The genes are TRBV10-3 and TRBJ2-7, with TRBD1 as a possible D gene (6 bases). The CDR3 runs 14 residues. Looked up from germline, CDR1 is ENHRY and CDR2 is SYGVKD. The V end lost 3 bases, the J end lost 2 bases, and 11 bases lay between the germline ends. The CDR3, as DNA: TGTGCCATCAGTGAACAGGGTAACACCTACGAGCAGTACTTC. The encoded protein is CAISEQGNTYEQYF.

This clonotype was counted only a few times. The CDR3: CASSHQTPEQYF. CDR3 nucleotides: TGTGCCAGCAGCCACCAAACCCCCGAGCAGTACTTC. J is TRBJ2-7 and V is TRBV9; D gene unclear. V lost 4 bases, J lost 6 bases, and 11 bases lay in between. The CDR3 is made up of 12 amino acids. The germline V gene has CDR1 SGDLS and CDR2 YYNGEE.

The rearrangement uses TRBV19 and TRBJ1-1, with D tentatively TRBD1 (6 bases). V lost 5 bases to trimming and J lost 10 bases, with 11 bases between them. Germline-derived CDR1 and CDR2 are LNHDA and SQIVND (reference sequence). The CDR3 is 11 residues long. The CDR3 region is CASSGTGLAFF. The CDR3 bases are TGTGCCAGTAGTGGAACAGGGTTAGCTTTCTTT.

The rearrangement links TRBV25-1 to TRBJ2-2, with D uncertain. V lost 6 bases to trimming and J lost 5 bases, with 16 bases between them. Germline V gene lookup returns CDR1 MGHDK and CDR2 SYGVNS. The CDR3 loop spans 15 amino acids. CDR3 nucleotides: TGTGCCAGCAGCCAATCGGCTAGTAGGACCGGGGAGCTGTTTTTT. It is translated as CASSQSASRTGELFF.